The 5 T cell receptor beta chains presented below share a single source sample, sequenced in a study of T cell responses to AZD1222 COVID-19 vaccine. Sequencing was performed with immunoSEQ multiplex PCR; in TCRdb, only in-frame clones are kept and a portion is missing. The data show 95,000 to 150,000 clones, with 70% to 90% seen just once and roughly 9.1% held by the top ten. The input for sequencing was peripheral blood, taken on day 0 of AZD1222 vaccination. These receptors came from an adult in good health.

The gene calls are TRBV5-4 and TRBJ2-7; D not certain. The CDR3 sequence is 15 residues long. V dropped 0 bases and J dropped 0 bases, with 10 bases sitting between them. Germline loops: CDR1 SGHNT, CDR2 YYREEE (reference sequence). CDR3 region: CASSLGQVNSYEQYF. The CDR3 nucleotides read TGTGCCAGCAGCTTGGGGCAGGTCAACTCCTACGAGCAGTACTTC.

The chain combines TRBV6-5 with TRBJ1-4, with a possible D match to TRBD1 (5 bases). Germline V gene data show CDR1 as MNHEY and CDR2 as SVGAGI. The CDR3 consists of 16 residues. V dropped 0 bases and J dropped 3 bases, with 11 bases sitting between them. The CDR3: CASSYSIGAANEKLFF. The DNA for the CDR3 is TGTGCCAGCAGTTACTCGATAGGGGCGGCTAATGAAAAACTGTTTTTT.

This sequence joins TRBV11-2 and TRBJ2-7, with a possible D match to TRBD1 (6 bases). Trimming left V 1 base short and J 2 bases short, with 12 bases between. This CDR3 comprises 15 residues. The germline V gene has CDR1 SGHAT and CDR2 FQNNGV. This chain's CDR3 is CASSLVPGETYEQYF. CDR3 bases: TGTGCCAGCAGCTTAGTACCAGGGGAGACCTACGAGCAGTACTTC.

The V and J genes are TRBV5-4 and TRBJ1-4, with 7 bases matching TRBD1. CDR1 is SGHNT and CDR2 is YYREEE in the germline V gene (reference sequence). V lost 6 bases to trimming and J lost 3 bases; unmatched junction nucleotides: 5. This CDR3 is 14 amino acids long. CDR3 in amino acids: CASNLQGSNEKLFF. Written as DNA, the CDR3 is TGTGCCAGCAACCTACAGGGGTCTAATGAAAAACTGTTTTTT.

This chain links TRBV9 with TRBJ2-7; 10 bases map to TRBD2. The CDR3 contains 15 residues. Germline V lookup: CDR1 SGDLS, CDR2 YYNGEE. J lost 2 bases, V lost 0 bases, and 2 bases had no gene match. The CDR3 nucleotides read TGTGCCAGCAGCGTAGATCTAGCGGGAGCCTACGAGCAGTACTTC. It is translated as CASSVDLAGAYEQYF.